These 9 T cell receptor beta chains were all obtained from the same sample, sequenced in a study of blood T cell repertoires in COVID-19. Assay used: immunoSEQ multiplex PCR; TCRdb lists only in-frame clones, some missing. This sample carries 250,000 or so clones, around 90% of them seen once, and the ten largest clones take approximately 2.1%. Source material: peripheral blood. The receptors were sampled from a woman aged 60-75 years with COVID-19, enrolled during active disease.

CDR3 DNA: TGCACCAGCCTCTGGACTAGCAATGAGCAGTTCTTC. It specifies CTSLWTSNEQFF. The rearrangement links TRBV1 to TRBJ2-1; the table's D call of TRBD2 was not tested on the DNA. TRBV1 is annotated as a pseudogene. The CDR3 is 12 residues long.

This chain's CDR3 is CASGLPSPETQYF. Written as DNA, the CDR3 is TGTGCTAGTGGTTTGCCCTCTCCGGAGACCCAGTACTTC. V and J are TRBV12-5 and TRBJ2-5; unclear D gene. Trimming pared 2 bases from V and 5 bases from J, leaving 9 bases between. This CDR3 region has 13 residues. Germline V gene data show CDR1 as LGHNT and CDR2 as FRNRAP.

This clone was seen just once. This chain uses TRBV6-4 with TRBJ2-3, with D possibly TRBD2 on 6 matching bases. The V and J ends lost 2 bases and 6 bases respectively, with 15 bases between them. The CDR3 runs 15 residues. Germline CDR1 reads MRHNA; CDR2 reads SNTAGT. The CDR3 nucleotides read TGTGCCAGCAGTGACCTAACTGTTGGGAGGGATACGCAGTATTTT. Translating it yields CASSDLTVGRDTQYF.

The rearrangement joins TRBV5-1 to TRBJ1-1, with 9 nucleotides matching TRBD1. There are 11 residues in the CDR3. Germline CDR1 SGHRS, CDR2 YFSETQ. The V and J ends lost 5 bases and 8 bases, in that order; junction bases with no gene match: 1. DNA for the CDR3: TGCGCCAGCAGAGGACAGGGGGAAGCTTTCTTT. It is translated as CASRGQGEAFF.

The chain uses TRBV5-1 and TRBJ1-6, with 9 bases identical to TRBD1. This CDR3 comprises 15 residues. V shed 4 bases and J 5 bases; nucleotides not matched to a gene: 4. Germline loops: CDR1 SGHRS, CDR2 YFSETQ. CDR3 bases: TGCGCCAGCAGCCCCGACAGGGGGGATAATTCACCCCTCCACTTT. Translated, it gives CASSPDRGDNSPLHF. The full variable domain, with the rest looked up from reference TRBV5-1 and TRBJ1-6, is KAGVTQTPRYLIKTRGQQVTLSCSPISGHRSVSWYQQTPGQGLQFLFEYFSETQRNKGNFPGRFSGRQFSNSRSEMNVSTLELGDSALYLCASSPDRGDNSPLHFGNGTRLTVT.

This rearrangement joins TRBV19 to TRBJ2-5; D might be TRBD1 (6 bases). V lost 5 bases to trimming and J lost 1 base, with 20 bases between them. The germline V gene has CDR1 LNHDA and CDR2 SQIVND (reference sequence). The CDR3 has 17 residues. The CDR3, as DNA: TGTGCCAGTAGTTATCCAGCAGGGGTCCGGGGCCAAGAGACCCAGTACTTC. It translates to CASSYPAGVRGQETQYF.

A single count supports this clone. The chain joins TRBV3-1 (or the pseudogene TRBV3-2) to TRBJ2-2, with a weak D call TRBD2 (6 bases). The CDR3 length is 16 residues. Germline CDR1 and CDR2: LGHDT and YNNKEL (reference sequence). The V gene lost 1 base and the J gene lost 5 bases, with 14 bases spanning the gap. CDR3 amino acids: CASSQGGYGTTGELFF. The CDR3 DNA is TGTGCCAGCAGCCAAGGGGGCTACGGGACTACCGGGGAGCTGTTTTTT.

The genes are TRBV19 and TRBJ2-3; the match to TRBD2 covers 8 bases. V gave up 3 bases and J gave up 7 bases; unmatched junction bases: 15. The CDR3 contains 17 residues. Germline V lookup: CDR1 LNHDA, CDR2 SQIVND (reference sequence). The CDR3 region is CASSISVPGLVPNTQYF. DNA for the CDR3: TGTGCCAGTAGTATTTCGGTCCCGGGACTAGTCCCAAATACGCAGTATTTT.

In its sample, this clone was seen once. V usage is TRBV4-2 and J usage is TRBJ1-6; D uncertain. Germline V CDR1 and CDR2: LGHNA, YNFKEQ. CDR3 size: 15 residues. Between the trimmed V and J ends, which lost 2 bases and 9 bases, there was a span of 14 bases. CDR3 DNA: TGTGCCAGCAGCCAAAATAGACGGGGAGGTTCACCCCTCCACTTT. This sequence encodes CASSQNRRGGSPLHF.